These 9 T cell receptor beta chains came from one sample sequenced in a study of Graves' ophthalmopathy and Graves' hyperthyroidism. CDR3 regions of TCR beta were amplified from RNA transcripts. Second-round multiplex PCR came after first-round RT-PCR with HTBI primers. TCRdb ran MiXCR on the multiplex PCR reads and lists one entry per CDR3 protein. The sample comprises 400,000 to 450,000 distinct CDR3 sequences, about 21% of which are singletons, and around 3.2% rests with the top ten. Sequencing was performed on peripheral blood. The receptors stem from a woman between 18 and 29 years old with stable Graves' hyperthyroidism.

The table lists this clonotype with a few counts. The chain carries TRBV6-1 and TRBJ1-2; D remains ambiguous. Germline CDR1 and CDR2: MNHNS and SASEGT. V lost 0 bases to trimming and J lost 3 bases, with 8 bases between them. The CDR3 consists of 14 residues. DNA of the CDR3: TGTGCCAGCAGTGAAGCAGACCGAGACTATGGCTACACCTTC. Translation gives CASSEADRDYGYTF.

Many counts were recorded for this clonotype. This chain connects TRBV19 to TRBJ2-7, with 8 bases that match TRBD1. V lost 4 bases, J lost 3 bases, and 8 bases stayed unmatched. The germline gives CDR1 LNHDA, CDR2 SQIVND (reference sequence). The CDR3 sequence is 15 residues long. The CDR3 DNA reads TGTGCCAGTAGTACCACCGGGACAGGCTTCTACGAGCAGTACTTC. Translated: CASSTTGTGFYEQYF.

The chain joins TRBV4-2 to TRBJ1-1, with unresolved D. The CDR3 is 11 residues long. Germline V gene lookup returns CDR1 LGHNA and CDR2 YNFKEQ. The ends were cut back, 1 base at V and 7 bases at J, with 4 bases in the middle. CDR3 DNA: TGTGCCAGCAGCCAAGGGATTGAAGCTTTCTTT. Protein sequence: CASSQGIEAFF.

The chain links TRBV15 to TRBJ1-1; no firm D call. CDR1 LNHNV and CDR2 YYDKDF come from the germline V gene (reference sequence). Trimming took 0 bases from V and 4 from J, leaving 6 bases between them. The CDR3 contains 13 residues. In DNA, the CDR3 is TGTGCCACCAGCAGAGATCGTGTCACTGAAGCTTTCTTT. It yields the protein CATSRDRVTEAFF. The full variable domain, completed using reference TRBV15 and TRBJ1-1, is DAMVIQNPRYQVTQFGKPVTLSCSQTLNHNVMYWYQQKSSQAPKLLFHYYDKDFNNEADTPDNFQSRRPNTSFCFLDIRSPGLGDTAMYLCATSRDRVTEAFFGQGTRLTVV.

This clonotype was counted only a few times. This could be a read error, since a much larger clone is one nucleotide away. V is TRBV4-1 and J is TRBJ2-4; D not certain. The germline gives CDR1 MGHRA, CDR2 YSYEKL. The length of the CDR3 is 15 residues. CDR3 bases: TGCGCCAGCAGCCAAGACGGCAGACGAAGAAACATTAAGTACTTC. Protein: CASSQDGRRRNIKYF.

There are a few counts of this clonotype. The chain carries TRBV28 and TRBJ1-2; 7 bases match TRBD1. The CDR3 length is 16 residues. Trimming took 2 bases from V and 4 from J; bases not matched to a gene: 10. The germline V gene has CDR1 MDHEN and CDR2 SYDVKM. The CDR3 loop reads CASSLNPGQRIYGYTF. The CDR3 nucleotides read TGTGCCAGCAGTTTAAATCCGGGACAGAGAATCTATGGCTACACCTTC.

This clonotype has only a few counts. This chain uses TRBV30 with TRBJ1-1; D is uncertain. The CDR3 consists of 14 residues. V was trimmed by 3 bases and J by 1 base, leaving 12 bases between them. Germline-derived CDR1 and CDR2 are GTSNPN and SVGIG (reference sequence). Written as DNA, the CDR3 is TGTGCCTGGAGCGAGGATCGGGGGAACACTGAAGCTTTCTTT. Protein product: CAWSEDRGNTEAFF.

This clonotype occurred a few times. V usage is TRBV24-1 and J usage is TRBJ2-5; tentatively, D is TRBD1 (6 bases). The CDR3 totals 14 residues. Germline-derived CDR1 and CDR2 are KGHDR and SFDVKD. V dropped 3 bases and J dropped 1 base, with 8 bases sitting between them. CDR3 residues: CATSDRDTQETQYF. CDR3 in DNA: TGTGCCACCAGTGATCGGGACACCCAAGAGACCCAGTACTTC.

This clonotype has just a few counts. V and J are TRBV30 and TRBJ1-2; D perhaps matches TRBD1 (5 bases). Trimming cost V 4 bases and J 0 bases, with 6 bases left between them. CDR1 and CDR2 (germline): GTSNPN, SVGIG (reference sequence). The length of the CDR3 is 12 residues. The CDR3, as DNA: TGTGCCTGGACAGGGTCTAACTATGGCTACACCTTC. It translates to CAWTGSNYGYTF. Together with reference TRBV30 and TRBJ1-2, the CDR3 gives the full variable domain: SQTIHQWPATLVQPVGSPLSLECTVEGTSNPNLYWYRQAAGRGLQLLFYSVGIGQISSEVPQNLSASRPQDRQFILSSKKLLLSDSGFYLCAWTGSNYGYTFGSGTRLTVV.